This T cell receptor (beta chain) was profiled in a study of cytotoxic CD8 clonotypes in ibrutinib-treated CLL. Study results and limitations: Clonality climbed at ibrutinib response, then dropped toward baseline at progression.

The CDR3 spans 18 residues. CDR1 and CDR2 (germline): SGHTA, FQGNSA. The ends lost 4 bases at V and 6 bases at J; junction bases unmatched: 17. Only in-frame clones appear in the TCRdb table, and some are missing; sequencing was by immunoSEQ multiplex PCR. The sample lists about 140,000 clones, 75% to 85% occurring once. This clone appeared once. The antigen is unknown. This clonotype was sampled from a human donor with chronic lymphocytic leukemia. J is TRBJ2-3 and V is TRBV7-2; 9 nucleotides agree with TRBD2. The material was PBMCs, obtained after 36 months of ibrutinib treatment. The CDR3 DNA reads TGTGCCAGCAGCTCCCTTCTAAGCTTTGCGGGGGGGCCCGATACGCAGTATTTT. It is translated as CASSSLLSFAGGPDTQYF.